This T cell receptor (beta chain) came from a study of T-cell reconstitution after alpha-beta-depleted transplantation in children. The CDR3 loop spans 9 amino acids. The V end was cut by 1 base, the J end by 12 bases, with 1 base between. Preparation of the TCRbeta library involved a method that used unique molecular identifiers. TCRdb fed the PCR reads into MiXCR, producing one record per CDR3 protein. The data contain about 540,000 distinct CDR3 sequences, approximately 16% of them singletons. This clonotype was recorded a few times. This sequence was found in a human donor who donated a stem cell graft to a child with acute lymphoblastic leukemia. The sample in question was PBMCs from the stem cell graft donor, obtained from the stem cell graft. The gene calls are TRBV12-3 or TRBV12-4 and TRBJ2-1; D uncertain. The CDR3 nucleotides read TGTGCCAGCAGTTTAGGGCAGTTCTTC. This translates into CASSLGQFF.